One and the same sample provided the 9 T cell receptor beta chains below, sequenced in a study of T cells after yellow fever vaccination. In TCRdb, the 5' RACE reads were re-called with MiXCR into one record per CDR3 protein. Of 250,000 or so distinct CDR3 sequences detected, less than 8.5% appear once; the ten largest clones hold around 0.9%. Source: CD4+ T cells sorted from PBMCs, taken 15 days after the yellow fever booster vaccination. The receptors derive from a man aged 30-40 years who received the YFV17D yellow fever vaccine.

This chain links TRBV12-3 or TRBV12-4 with TRBJ1-4, with D unresolved. The CDR3 has 15 amino acids. V lost 4 bases and J 0 bases, leaving 9 bases between the germline ends. The CDR3 DNA follows: TGTGCCAGCAGTTCGAACAGCGCAACTAATGAAAAACTGTTTTTT. Residues: CASSSNSATNEKLFF.

This clonotype was seen many times. The rearrangement joins TRBV20-1 to TRBJ2-3, with D unclear. The CDR3 has 16 amino acids. Trimming took 6 bases from V and 3 from J, leaving 22 bases between them. CDR1 DFQATT and CDR2 SNEGSKA come from the germline V gene (reference sequence). The CDR3 loop is CSAAFQTSVWTDTQYF. The CDR3 DNA is TGCAGTGCGGCCTTCCAAACCTCCGTGTGGACAGATACGCAGTATTTT.

This clonotype has a handful of counts. The chain has TRBV20-1 and TRBJ1-5, with D possibly TRBD1 on 6 matching bases. V was trimmed by 0 bases and J by 7 bases, leaving 13 bases between them. From germline, CDR1 is DFQATT and CDR2 SNEGSKA (reference sequence). This CDR3 has 14 amino acids. The CDR3 spells CSAREFRGRQPQHF. Written as DNA, the CDR3 is TGCAGTGCTAGAGAGTTCAGGGGCAGACAGCCCCAGCATTTT.

At least ten counts were recorded for this clonotype. The V gene is TRBV20-1, the J gene TRBJ2-7, with unresolved D. V was shortened by 5 bases and J by 4 bases, with 15 bases between the two germline ends. This CDR3 comprises 13 residues. Germline assignment: CDR1 DFQATT and CDR2 SNEGSKA (reference sequence). The CDR3 spells CSAPLAPSYEQYF. For the CDR3, the DNA is TGCAGTGCTCCTCTGGCCCCATCTTACGAGCAGTACTTC.

This clonotype was detected a few times. This chain links TRBV12-3 or TRBV12-4 with TRBJ2-4; 7 bases line up with TRBD2. Germline trimming cut 10 bases from V and 8 bases from J; bases unmatched to any gene: 5. This CDR3 contains 11 residues. CDR3 sequence reads: CATSRGDIQYF. The CDR3 DNA is TGTGCCACCTCCCGGGGGGACATTCAGTACTTC.

This clonotype appeared a few times. The chain couples TRBV4-3 to TRBJ1-3, with unresolved D. V lost 1 base and J 2 bases, leaving 9 bases between the germline ends. Germline V CDR1 and CDR2: LGHNA, YSLEER. The CDR3 runs 15 residues. The DNA for the CDR3 is TGCGCCAGCAGCCAAGGGCCCGGGACTGGAAACACCATATATTTT. As protein: CASSQGPGTGNTIYF.

In this sample, this clonotype turned up many times. The CDR3 loop reads CASSVERGKTSGTGELFF. In DNA, the CDR3 is TGTGCCAGCAGCGTAGAGAGAGGGAAAACTAGCGGCACCGGGGAGCTGTTTTTT. V is TRBV9 and J is TRBJ2-2; TRBD2 matches 8 bases. CDR3 length: 18 residues. Germline CDR1 and CDR2: SGDLS and YYNGEE. V shed 0 bases, J shed 4 bases, and the junction held 11 bases outside the gene matches. Drawing the rest from reference TRBV9 and TRBJ2-2, the complete variable domain is DSGVTQTPKHLITATGQRVTLRCSPRSGDLSVYWYQQSLDQGLQFLIQYYNGEERAKGNILERFSAQQFPDLHSELNLSSLELGDSALYFCASSVERGKTSGTGELFFGEGSRLTVL.

This clonotype was observed a few times. The chain carries TRBV5-1 and TRBJ2-7; the match to TRBD2 covers 13 bases. With 0 bases clipped from V and 3 bases from J, the junction kept 6 bases outside the gene matches. This CDR3 spans 17 amino acids. The germline CDR1 and CDR2 sequences are SGHRS and YFSETQ. CDR3 DNA: TGCGCCAGCAGCTTGGAGGGGCGACTAGCGGGAGGCTACGAGCAGTACTTC. Protein sequence: CASSLEGRLAGGYEQYF.

The table lists this clonotype with many counts. The V and J genes are TRBV4-3 and TRBJ2-7; 9 nucleotides match TRBD2. From germline, CDR1 is LGHNA and CDR2 YSLEER. V lost 3 bases, J lost 6 bases, and 12 bases stayed unmatched. The CDR3 totals 16 residues. The CDR3 protein is CASSQRADLAGSEQYF. The CDR3 coding sequence is TGCGCCAGCAGCCAGAGGGCAGATCTAGCGGGATCCGAGCAGTACTTC.